The 24 T cell receptor beta chains below come from one sample, sequenced in a study of molecular identifiers for immune sequencing clone quantification. TCRdb redid the calling of the PCR reads with MiXCR, one entry per CDR3 protein. The data hold 100,000 or so distinct CDR3 sequences, with over 20% observed a single time. Sequenced material: naive CD8+ T cells from blood, with Jurkat cell RNA spiked in. Specified subset: FACS-sorted CD8+CD4-CCR7+CD45RA+ naive T cells. The receptors originated from a human donor in good health. Some libraries in this study had Jurkat cell RNA spiked in.

This clonotype appeared many times. This chain uses TRBV5-5 with TRBJ1-6; 12 bases match TRBD1. V was clipped by 3 bases and J by 7 bases; unmatched bases: 8. The CDR3 totals 17 residues. Germline V gene lookup returns CDR1 SGHKS and CDR2 YYEKEE (reference sequence). In DNA, the CDR3 is TGTGCCAGCAGCTCTCCGGGACAGGGGGCGAAAAATTCACCCCTCCACTTT. This sequence encodes CASSSPGQGAKNSPLHF.

This clonotype was recorded a few times. The chain is built from TRBV9 and TRBJ1-2; D is perhaps TRBD1 (6 bases). The V gene's germline CDR1 is SGDLS and CDR2 YYNGEE. The CDR3 length is 13 residues. V was trimmed by 4 bases and J by 4 bases, leaving 11 bases between them. CDR3 DNA sequence: TGTGCCAGCAGCTTACAGGGACCCTATGGCTACACCTTC. It codes for CASSLQGPYGYTF.

V is TRBV12-3 or TRBV12-4 and J is TRBJ2-7; D is ambiguous. V was cut by 7 bases and J by 2 bases, with 18 bases left in between. CDR3 length equals 15 residues. This CDR3 reads CASKSGGSVTYEQYF. The CDR3 nucleotides are TGTGCCAGCAAATCAGGCGGATCCGTCACCTACGAGCAGTACTTC.

As to this clonotype: This may come from a read error, since a much larger clone is one base off. The CDR3 DNA reads TGTGCCAGCAGATCGAGGCCGGGAGACCAAGGGACCCAGTACTTC. Translated: CASRSRPGDQGTQYF. The rearrangement joins TRBV5-4 to TRBJ2-5, with D possibly TRBD2 on 6 matching bases. The CDR3 covers 15 residues. Germline CDR1 reads SGHNT; CDR2 reads YYREEE (reference sequence).

This clonotype was observed many times. The rearrangement uses TRBV4-3 and TRBJ1-1, with D perhaps matching TRBD1 (5 bases). Germline loops: CDR1 LGHNA, CDR2 YSLEER. The V gene lost 1 base and the J gene lost 1 base, with 10 bases spanning the gap. The CDR3 runs 15 residues. This CDR3 is CASSQGTGPNTEAFF. The CDR3 DNA follows: TGCGCCAGCAGCCAAGGCACGGGACCGAACACTGAAGCTTTCTTT.

The chain has TRBV28 and TRBJ1-4; D remains unclear. The CDR3 contains 14 residues. Germline CDR1 is MDHEN and CDR2 is SYDVKM. Deletions cut 6 bases from V and 4 bases from J, with 12 bases between. The CDR3 protein is CASRPLRINEKLFF. CDR3 coding DNA: TGTGCCAGCAGACCCCTTAGGATTAATGAAAAACTGTTTTTT.

As to this clonotype: Being one base from a much bigger clone, this may be a read error. The gene calls are TRBV7-9 and TRBJ1-2, with D possibly being TRBD1 (6 bases). The germline V gene has CDR1 SEHNR and CDR2 FQNEAQ (reference sequence). This CDR3 has 16 amino acids. The CDR3 region has the DNA TGTGCCAGCAGCCCGCGACAGGATTCTGCTAACTATGGCTACGCCTTC. Its protein product is CASSPRQDSANYGYAF.

This clonotype was seen many times. V and J are TRBV6-5 and TRBJ2-5, with 11 bases aligning to TRBD1. CDR3 length: 22 amino acids. V was pared by 1 base and J by 4 bases, with 23 bases of the junction left unmatched. Germline CDR1 reads MNHEY; CDR2 reads SVGAGI. CDR3 bases: TGTGCCAGCAGTTACTGGGGTGGACAGGGGGCGCGGACCACTGTGACTAGAGAGACCCAGTACTTC. It yields the protein CASSYWGGQGARTTVTRETQYF.

This clonotype has ten or more counts. The DNA for the CDR3 is TGTGCCAGCAGCTCGACAGGGTTGGGATACGAGCAGTACTTC. As protein: CASSSTGLGYEQYF. J is TRBJ2-7 and V is TRBV7-6; 7 nucleotides match TRBD1. Germline CDR1 reads SGHVS; CDR2 reads FNYEAQ. V trimming: 4 bases; J trimming: 4 bases; junction bases outside the gene matches: 7. The CDR3 is made up of 14 amino acids.

At least ten counts were recorded for this clonotype. J is TRBJ2-3 and V is TRBV7-9; 7 bases match TRBD2. The CDR3 contains 16 residues. Per germline, CDR1 SEHNR and CDR2 FQNEAQ (reference sequence). J was trimmed by 2 bases and V by 1 base; bases with no gene match: 6. CDR3 nucleotide sequence: TGTGCCAGCAGCTTAGTTGGGGGAGGGCTCACAGATACGCAGTATTTT. It codes for CASSLVGGGLTDTQYF.

This chain joins TRBV11-2 and TRBJ2-7; tentatively, D is TRBD2 (5 bases). V lost 1 base and J 2 bases, leaving 12 bases between the germline ends. The CDR3 has 15 amino acids. The germline V gene has CDR1 SGHAT and CDR2 FQNNGV. The CDR3 reads CASSLGAAAPYEQYF. In DNA form, the CDR3 reads TGTGCCAGCAGCTTAGGAGCGGCCGCTCCCTACGAGCAGTACTTC. Based on the CDR3 plus reference TRBV11-2 and TRBJ2-7, the full variable domain is EAGVAQSPRYKIIEKRQSVAFWCNPISGHATLYWYQQILGQGPKLLIQFQNNGVVDDSQLPKDRFSAERLKGVDSTLKIQPAKLEDSAVYLCASSLGAAAPYEQYFGPGTRLTVT.

This clonotype was picked up a small number of times. The gene calls are TRBV19 and TRBJ2-1, with D unclear. The V gene's germline CDR1 is LNHDA and CDR2 SQIVND (reference sequence). The CDR3 extends over 13 amino acids. Trimming shortened V by 8 bases and J by 0 bases, and 8 bases separated the two germline ends. CDR3 DNA sequence: TGTGCCAGTGCCAGGAGCTCCTACAATGAGCAGTTCTTC. Translating it yields CASARSSYNEQFF.

This clonotype was counted a few times. This may stem from a read error, because a much larger clone lies one nucleotide away. The J gene is TRBJ1-4, the V gene TRBV29-1; D perhaps matches TRBD1 (5 bases). Germline V gives CDR1 SQVTM, CDR2 ANQGSEA. This CDR3 comprises 12 residues. V shed 4 bases and J shed 10 bases, with 13 bases lying between them. The CDR3: CSVGQGDVKLFF. The DNA of the CDR3 is TGCAGCGTTGGTCAGGGAGATGTAAAACTGTTTTTT.

This chain connects TRBV4-3 to TRBJ2-1, with 9 bases matching TRBD2. The CDR3 sequence is 18 residues long. V lost 8 bases, J lost 3 bases, and 17 bases stayed unmatched. Germline lookup yields CDR1 LGHNA and CDR2 YSLEER. The CDR3 sequence is CASGRDSPAGGLYNEQFF. The DNA of the CDR3 is TGCGCCAGCGGCCGGGATTCGCCGGCGGGGGGGCTCTACAATGAGCAGTTCTTC.

This clonotype was detected many times. The chain has TRBV3-1 and TRBJ2-7, with TRBD2 identical over 7 bases. With V trimmed by 0 bases and J by 4 bases, 6 bases remained unmatched. The germline V gene encodes CDR1 LGHDT and CDR2 YNNKEL (reference sequence). This CDR3 comprises 15 residues. The DNA for the CDR3 is TGTGCCAGCAGCCAAGATCAGCGGGGTGGTTACGAGCAGTACTTC. Protein sequence: CASSQDQRGGYEQYF.

This clonotype was seen ten or more times. The rearrangement joins TRBV5-1 to TRBJ2-5; no definite D call. The ends were cut back, 0 bases at V and 2 bases at J, with 11 bases in the middle. Germline CDR1 SGHRS, CDR2 YFSETQ. This CDR3 comprises 15 residues. This chain's CDR3 is CASSLEAATQETQYF. In nucleotides, the CDR3 is TGCGCCAGCAGCTTGGAGGCAGCTACTCAAGAGACCCAGTACTTC.

This clonotype was observed a few times. This chain uses TRBV14 with TRBJ2-1, with 14 bases that match TRBD2. V dropped 3 bases and J dropped 1; count of bases not matched to a gene: 5. CDR1 SGHDN and CDR2 FVKESK come from the germline V gene. The length of the CDR3 is 18 residues. In DNA, the CDR3 is TGTGCCAGCAGCCAGGGACTAGCGGGAGAGGGGTCCTACAATGAGCAGTTCTTC. It specifies CASSQGLAGEGSYNEQFF.

CDR3 residues: CASSLVKTNTEAFF. The CDR3 DNA is TGTGCCAGCAGCCTAGTTAAGACGAACACTGAAGCTTTCTTT. The V and J genes are TRBV4-2 and TRBJ1-1, with D unclear. Trimming removed 4 bases at V and 1 base at J, with 10 bases between. This CDR3 has 14 residues. Germline assignment: CDR1 LGHNA and CDR2 YNFKEQ.

This clonotype was detected only a few times. The chain couples TRBV13 to TRBJ2-1, with 12 bases that match TRBD2. Germline loops: CDR1 PRHDT, CDR2 FYEKMQ (reference sequence). This CDR3 contains 15 residues. Trimming at V came to 1 base and at J to 6 bases, leaving 1 base not matched to a gene. The CDR3 DNA is TGTGCCAGCAGCTTAGAACTAGCGGGGGGCAATGAGCAGTTCTTC. Residues: CASSLELAGGNEQFF.

For this clonotype: A much more abundant neighbour one base away suggests this may be a read error. In DNA form, the CDR3 reads TGTGCCAGCGGGGGCACGGGGGGGCTCTACGAGCAGTACTTC. This gives the protein CASGGTGGLYEQYF. The chain combines TRBV27 with TRBJ2-7; 8 bases are shared with TRBD2. V was clipped by 8 bases and J by 3 bases; unmatched bases: 9. CDR1 and CDR2 from the germline V gene are MNHEY and SMNVEV (reference sequence). The CDR3 has 14 amino acids.

Remarks on this clonotype: A single base separates this from a much larger clone, so it may be a read error. V usage is TRBV4-1 and J usage is TRBJ2-1; possible D gene TRBD1, 5 bases. From germline, CDR1 is MGHRA and CDR2 YSYEKL. This CDR3 is built from 12 residues. For the CDR3, the DNA is TGCGCCAGCAGCCAAATCAGGGATGAGCAGTCCTTC. This codes for CASSQIRDEQSF.

A remark on this clonotype: A read error is possible here, since a much larger clone lies one base away. J is TRBJ1-5 and V is TRBV4-3; no reliable D call. Germline CDR1 and CDR2: LGHNA and YSLEER. The CDR3 is made up of 17 amino acids. The V and J ends lost 0 bases and 0 bases respectively, with 12 bases between them. DNA of the CDR3: TGCGCCAGCAGCCAAGATAGAGGCTTATATAGCAATCAGCCCCAGCATTTT. It translates to CASSQDRGLYSNQPQHF.

V usage is TRBV7-6 and J usage is TRBJ2-2; no clear D. CDR1 and CDR2 from the germline V gene are SGHVS and FNYEAQ. Deletions cut 1 base from V and 2 bases from J, with 11 bases between. The CDR3 totals 16 residues. This chain's CDR3 is CASSLEPPQNTGELFF. The CDR3 nucleotides read TGTGCCAGCAGCTTAGAGCCGCCCCAAAACACCGGGGAGCTGTTTTTT. Full variable domain (rest looked up from reference TRBV7-6 and TRBJ2-2): GAGVSQSPRYKVTKRGQDVALRCDPISGHVSLYWYRQALGQGPEFLTYFNYEAQQDKSGLPNDRFSAERPEGSISTLTIQRTEQRDSAMYRCASSLEPPQNTGELFFGEGSRLTVL.

Remarks on this clonotype: A read error may explain this, as a much larger clone is one base away. No conserved phenylalanine or tryptophan is present at the end of the CDR3, so a read error is the likely explanation. This sequence joins TRBV7-9 and TRBJ1-2; D gene uncertain. This CDR3 has 12 residues. V was pared by 1 base and J by 5 bases, with 5 bases between. Germline V gives CDR1 SEHNR, CDR2 FQNEAQ (reference sequence). CDR3 amino acids: CASSLEGYGYTL. CDR3 in DNA: TGTGCCAGCAGCTTAGAAGGTTATGGCTACACCTTG.